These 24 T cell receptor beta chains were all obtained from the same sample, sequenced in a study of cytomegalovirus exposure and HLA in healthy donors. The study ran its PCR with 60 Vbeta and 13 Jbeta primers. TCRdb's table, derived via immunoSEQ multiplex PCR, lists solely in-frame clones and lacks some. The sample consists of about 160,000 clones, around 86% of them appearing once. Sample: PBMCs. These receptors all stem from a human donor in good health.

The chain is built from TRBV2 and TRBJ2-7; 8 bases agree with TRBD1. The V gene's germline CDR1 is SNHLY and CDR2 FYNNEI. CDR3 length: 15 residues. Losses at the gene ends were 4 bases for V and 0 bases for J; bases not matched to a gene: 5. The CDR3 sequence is CASSVPQGASYEQYF. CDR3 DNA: TGTGCCAGCAGTGTCCCGCAGGGGGCCTCCTACGAGCAGTACTTC.

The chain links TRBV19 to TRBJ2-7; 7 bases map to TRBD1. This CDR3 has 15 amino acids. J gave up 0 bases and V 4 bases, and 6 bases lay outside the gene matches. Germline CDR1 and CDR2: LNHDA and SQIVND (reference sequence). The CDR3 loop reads CASSTGTVPSYEQYF. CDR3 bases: TGTGCCAGTAGTACCGGGACAGTTCCCTCCTACGAGCAGTACTTC.

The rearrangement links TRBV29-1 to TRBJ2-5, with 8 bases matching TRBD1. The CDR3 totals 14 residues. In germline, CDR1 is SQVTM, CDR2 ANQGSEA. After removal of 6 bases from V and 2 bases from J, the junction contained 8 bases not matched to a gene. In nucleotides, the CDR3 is TGCAGCGTCGCGAAGACAGGGGCGCAAGAGACCCAGTACTTC. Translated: CSVAKTGAQETQYF.

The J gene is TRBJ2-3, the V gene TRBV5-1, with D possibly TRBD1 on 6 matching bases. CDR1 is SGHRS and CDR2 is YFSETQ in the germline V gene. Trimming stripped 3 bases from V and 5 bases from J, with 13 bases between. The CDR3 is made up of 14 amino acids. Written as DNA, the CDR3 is TGCGCCAGCAGCTCCACTGACAGGAAAGATACGCAGTATTTT. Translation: CASSSTDRKDTQYF.

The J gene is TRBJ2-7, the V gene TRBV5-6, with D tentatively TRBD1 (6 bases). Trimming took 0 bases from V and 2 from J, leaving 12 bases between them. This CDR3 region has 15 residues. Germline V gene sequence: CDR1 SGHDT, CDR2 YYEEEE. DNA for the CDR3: TGTGCCAGCAGCTTGGGGACAGTGCAGACCTACGAGCAGTACTTC. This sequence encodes CASSLGTVQTYEQYF.

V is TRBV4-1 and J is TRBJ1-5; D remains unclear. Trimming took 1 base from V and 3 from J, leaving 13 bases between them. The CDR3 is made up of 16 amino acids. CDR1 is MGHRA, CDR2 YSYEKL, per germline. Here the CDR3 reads CASSQVVVQVNQPQHF. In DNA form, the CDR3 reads TGCGCCAGCAGCCAAGTAGTTGTCCAGGTCAATCAGCCCCAGCATTTT.

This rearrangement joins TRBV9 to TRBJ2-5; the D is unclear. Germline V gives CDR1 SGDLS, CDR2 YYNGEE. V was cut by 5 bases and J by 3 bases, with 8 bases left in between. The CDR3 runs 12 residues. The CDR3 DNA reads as TGTGCCAGCAGTTCAACAGAAGAGACCCAGTACTTC. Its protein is CASSSTEETQYF. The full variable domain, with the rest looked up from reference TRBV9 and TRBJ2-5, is DSGVTQTPKHLITATGQRVTLRCSPRSGDLSVYWYQQSLDQGLQFLIQYYNGEERAKGNILERFSAQQFPDLHSELNLSSLELGDSALYFCASSSTEETQYFGPGTRLLVL.

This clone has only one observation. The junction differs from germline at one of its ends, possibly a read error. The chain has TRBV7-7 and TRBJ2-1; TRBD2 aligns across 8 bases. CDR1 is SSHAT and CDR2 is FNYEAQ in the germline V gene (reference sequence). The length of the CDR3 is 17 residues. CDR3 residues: CASSLDLPGGAGNEQFF. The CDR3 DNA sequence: TGTGCTAGCAGCTTAGACCTTCCGGGGGGGGCCGGGAATGAGCAGTTCTTC.

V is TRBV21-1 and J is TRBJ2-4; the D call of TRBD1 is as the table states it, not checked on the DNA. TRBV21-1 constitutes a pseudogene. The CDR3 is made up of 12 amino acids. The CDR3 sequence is CASTAGGSIQYF. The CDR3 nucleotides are TGTGCCTCCACGGCAGGGGGCTCAATTCAGTACTTC.

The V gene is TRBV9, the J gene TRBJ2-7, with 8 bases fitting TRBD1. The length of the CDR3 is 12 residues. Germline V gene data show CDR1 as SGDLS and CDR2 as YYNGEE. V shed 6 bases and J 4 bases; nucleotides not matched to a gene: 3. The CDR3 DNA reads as TGTGCCAGCAACAACAGGGGGTACGAGCAGTACTTC. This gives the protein CASNNRGYEQYF.

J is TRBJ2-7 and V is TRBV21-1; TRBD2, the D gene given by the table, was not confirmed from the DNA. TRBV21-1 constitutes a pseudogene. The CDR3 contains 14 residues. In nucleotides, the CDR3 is TGTGCCAGCAGCTCGCGGGGGGGTACCTACGAGCAGTACTTC. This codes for CASSSRGGTYEQYF.

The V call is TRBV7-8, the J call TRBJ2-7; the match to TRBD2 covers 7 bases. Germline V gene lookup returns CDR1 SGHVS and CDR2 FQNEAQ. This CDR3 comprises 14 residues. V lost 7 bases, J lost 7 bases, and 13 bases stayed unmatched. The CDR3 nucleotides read TGTGCCAGCATTCTGGGCGGGGGTACTGGGGAGCAGTACTTC. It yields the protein CASILGGGTGEQYF.

The CDR3 is CASSVGLAEETQYF. The CDR3 DNA follows: TGTGCCAGCAGTGTCGGACTAGCGGAAGAGACCCAGTACTTC. J is TRBJ2-5 and V is TRBV6-1, with 10 bases lining up with TRBD2. Germline CDR1 MNHNS, CDR2 SASEGT. The CDR3 is 14 residues long. Trimming took 4 bases from V and 3 from J; bases not matched to a gene: 2.

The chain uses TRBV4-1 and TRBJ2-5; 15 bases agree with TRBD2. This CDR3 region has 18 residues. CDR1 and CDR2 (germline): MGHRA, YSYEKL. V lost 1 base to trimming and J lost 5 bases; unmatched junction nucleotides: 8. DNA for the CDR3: TGCGCCAGCAGCCAAGGTGGGACTAGCGGGGGGCCATGGGAGACCCAGTACTTC. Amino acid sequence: CASSQGGTSGGPWETQYF.

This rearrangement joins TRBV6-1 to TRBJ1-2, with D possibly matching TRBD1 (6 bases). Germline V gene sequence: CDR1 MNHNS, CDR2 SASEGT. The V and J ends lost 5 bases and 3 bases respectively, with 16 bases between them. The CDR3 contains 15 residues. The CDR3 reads CASSPHGGRDYGYTF. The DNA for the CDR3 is TGTGCCAGCAGTCCGCACGGGGGGCGCGACTATGGCTACACCTTC.

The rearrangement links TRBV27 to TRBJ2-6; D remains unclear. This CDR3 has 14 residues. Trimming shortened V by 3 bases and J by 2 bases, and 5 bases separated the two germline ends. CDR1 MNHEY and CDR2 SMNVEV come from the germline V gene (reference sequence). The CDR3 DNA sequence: TGTGCCAGCAGTTTCTCGGCTGGGGCCAACGTCCTGACTTTC. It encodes CASSFSAGANVLTF.

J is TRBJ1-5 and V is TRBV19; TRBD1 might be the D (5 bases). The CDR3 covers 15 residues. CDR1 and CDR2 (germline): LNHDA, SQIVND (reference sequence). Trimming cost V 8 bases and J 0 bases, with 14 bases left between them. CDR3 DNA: TGTGCCAGTCAACTCCAGGGATATAGCAATCAGCCCCAGCATTTT. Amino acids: CASQLQGYSNQPQHF.

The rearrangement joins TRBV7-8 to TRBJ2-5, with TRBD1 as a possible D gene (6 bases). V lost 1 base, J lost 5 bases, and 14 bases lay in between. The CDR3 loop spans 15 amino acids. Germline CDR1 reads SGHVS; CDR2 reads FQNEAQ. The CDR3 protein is CASSLVGRGTETQYF. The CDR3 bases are TGTGCCAGCAGCTTAGTCGGCAGGGGAACGGAGACCCAGTACTTC.

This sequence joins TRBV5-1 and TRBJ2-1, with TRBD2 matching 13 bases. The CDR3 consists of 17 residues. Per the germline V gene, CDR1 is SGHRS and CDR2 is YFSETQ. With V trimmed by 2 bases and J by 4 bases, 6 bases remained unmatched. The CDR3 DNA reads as TGCGCCAGCAGCTTAACCCCACTAGCGGGGGGGTACAATGAGCAGTTCTTC. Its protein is CASSLTPLAGGYNEQFF.

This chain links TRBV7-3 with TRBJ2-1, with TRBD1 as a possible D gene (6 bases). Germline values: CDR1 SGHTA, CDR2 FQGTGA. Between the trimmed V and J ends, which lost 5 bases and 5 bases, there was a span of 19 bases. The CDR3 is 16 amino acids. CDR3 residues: CASSPTRGMENNEQFF. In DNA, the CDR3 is TGTGCCAGCAGCCCTACCAGGGGAATGGAAAACAATGAGCAGTTCTTC. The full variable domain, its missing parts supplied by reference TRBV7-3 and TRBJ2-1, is GAGVSQTPSNKVTEKGKYVELRCDPISGHTALYWYRQSLGQGPEFLIYFQGTGAADDSGLPNDRFFAVRPEGSVSTLKIQRTERGDSAVYLCASSPTRGMENNEQFFGPGTRLTVL.

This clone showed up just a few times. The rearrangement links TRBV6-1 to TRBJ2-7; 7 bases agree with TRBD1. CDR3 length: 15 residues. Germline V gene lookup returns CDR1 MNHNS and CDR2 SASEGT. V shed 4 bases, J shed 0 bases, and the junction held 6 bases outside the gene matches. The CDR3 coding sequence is TGTGCCAGCAGTGCTCCGGGACAGAGCTCCTACGAGCAGTACTTC. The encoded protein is CASSAPGQSSYEQYF.

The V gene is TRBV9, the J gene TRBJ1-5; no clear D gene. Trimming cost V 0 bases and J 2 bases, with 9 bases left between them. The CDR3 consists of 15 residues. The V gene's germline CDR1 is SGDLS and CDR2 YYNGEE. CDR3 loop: CASSVGYSGNQPQHF. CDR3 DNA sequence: TGTGCCAGCAGCGTAGGATATTCAGGCAATCAGCCCCAGCATTTT.

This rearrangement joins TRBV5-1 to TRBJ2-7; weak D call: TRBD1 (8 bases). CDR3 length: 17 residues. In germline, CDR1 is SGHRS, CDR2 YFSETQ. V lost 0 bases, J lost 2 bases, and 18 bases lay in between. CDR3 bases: TGCGCCAGCAGCTTGGCCTTAGGGGGGGACAGGCCCTACGAGCAGTACTTC. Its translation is CASSLALGGDRPYEQYF.

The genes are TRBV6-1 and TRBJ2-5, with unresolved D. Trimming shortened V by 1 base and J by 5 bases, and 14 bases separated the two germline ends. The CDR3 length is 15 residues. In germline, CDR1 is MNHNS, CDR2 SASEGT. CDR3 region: CASSEGAGPPETQYF. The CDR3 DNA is TGTGCCAGCAGTGAAGGGGCAGGTCCCCCCGAGACCCAGTACTTC.